This TCR beta chain derives from a study of tumor T cells in aggressive B-cell lymphoma. V was clipped by 3 bases and J by 4 bases, with 9 bases between them. The CDR3 sequence is 13 residues long. Some clones are missing from TCRdb's copy, which holds only in-frame ones; the method was immunoSEQ multiplex PCR. The sample contains thousands of clones, around 86% of which appear only once. This chain joins TRBV23-1 and TRBJ1-2; maybe TRBD1 (5 bases). TRBV23-1 is known as an ORF, though its function is uncertain. The material sequenced was tumor tissue. The TCR originated in an adult with diffuse large B cell lymphoma. CDR3 loop: CASSQRDSYGYTF. CDR3 in DNA: TGCGCCAGCAGTCAGCGAGACAGCTATGGCTACACCTTC.